The 30 T cell receptor beta chains given below trace back to one sample, sequenced in a study of T-cell reconstitution after alpha-beta-depleted transplantation in children. Unique molecular identifiers were incorporated during preparation of the TCRbeta library. Each CDR3 protein is one row after TCRdb ran MiXCR on the PCR reads. The sample contains some 260,000 distinct CDR3 sequences, 20% to 30% of which appear only once. The source material was PBMCs, mostly from graft donor cells, sampled 360 days after TCRalphabeta/CD19-depleted stem cell transplant. Every receptor here comes from a female patient between 2 and 10 years old who had a stem cell transplant for congenital amegakaryocytic thrombocytopenia, so the T cells may come from the graft donor.

V is TRBV7-2 and J is TRBJ2-5, with D possibly being TRBD1 (5 bases). Germline V gene sequence: CDR1 SGHTA, CDR2 FQGNSA. V lost 1 base, J lost 4 bases, and 16 bases lay in between. The CDR3 extends over 16 amino acids. The CDR3 reads CASSLDVTRGRETQYF. The CDR3 nucleotides are TGTGCCAGCAGCTTAGATGTTACAAGGGGAAGAGAGACCCAGTACTTC. Full variable domain (outside the CDR3, taken from reference TRBV7-2 and TRBJ2-5): GAGVSQSPSNKVTEKGKDVELRCDPISGHTALYWYRQSLGQGLEFLIYFQGNSAPDKSGLPSDRFSAERTGGSVSTLTIQRTQQEDSAVYLCASSLDVTRGRETQYFGPGTRLLVL.

The chain combines TRBV12-3 or TRBV12-4 with TRBJ2-5, with TRBD2 matching over 9 bases. J lost 5 bases, V lost 5 bases, and 12 bases had no gene match. CDR3 length equals 16 residues. CDR3 residues: CASSPLWAGGPETQYF. In DNA, the CDR3 is TGTGCCAGCAGTCCCCTGTGGGCGGGGGGGCCTGAGACCCAGTACTTC.

The V and J genes are TRBV28 and TRBJ2-7; 8 bases are shared with TRBD1. The CDR3 runs to 13 residues. The V gene end was trimmed by 7 bases and the J gene end by 4 bases; junction bases not matched to a gene: 6. Per germline, CDR1 MDHEN and CDR2 SYDVKM. The CDR3 is CASMRQGAYEQYF. The CDR3, as DNA: TGTGCCAGCATGCGCCAGGGGGCTTACGAGCAGTACTTC. Supplemented by reference TRBV28 and TRBJ2-7, the full variable domain reads DVKVTQSSRYLVKRTGEKVFLECVQDMDHENMFWYRQDPGLGLRLIYFSYDVKMKEKGDIPEGYSVSREKKERFSLILESASTNQTSMYLCASMRQGAYEQYFGPGTRLTVT.

This clonotype was detected many times. The chain couples TRBV12-3 or TRBV12-4 to TRBJ1-1, with no clear D. The CDR3 consists of 13 residues. V lost 5 bases and J 0 bases, leaving 7 bases between the germline ends. CDR3 protein: CASSPSVNTEAFF. CDR3 nucleotides: TGTGCCAGCAGTCCTTCGGTGAACACTGAAGCTTTCTTT.

V gene TRBV2 combines with J gene TRBJ2-5; D unclear. CDR1 SNHLY and CDR2 FYNNEI come from the germline V gene. The CDR3 runs 12 residues. V lost 6 bases and J 5 bases, leaving 10 bases between the germline ends. The CDR3 DNA reads as TGTGCCAGCAGGGGAATCGGGGAGACCCAGTACTTC. This sequence encodes CASRGIGETQYF.

This sequence joins TRBV28 and TRBJ2-1; D is possibly TRBD2 (6 bases). The ends were cut back, 4 bases at V and 6 bases at J, with 7 bases in the middle. The germline V gene encodes CDR1 MDHEN and CDR2 SYDVKM. The CDR3 has 12 residues. Written as DNA, the CDR3 is TGTGCCAGCAGTTCGGGAGCCAATGAGCAGTTCTTC. This sequence encodes CASSSGANEQFF.

This clonotype has only a few counts. The rearrangement joins TRBV20-1 to TRBJ2-2, with TRBD2 matching 8 bases. Looked up from germline, CDR1 is DFQATT and CDR2 is SNEGSKA (reference sequence). The CDR3 contains 16 residues. The V gene end was trimmed by 2 bases and the J gene end by 4 bases; junction bases not matched to a gene: 9. This CDR3 reads CSARPFDTSGTGELFF. In DNA, the CDR3 is TGCAGTGCTAGACCCTTCGACACTAGCGGCACCGGGGAGCTGTTTTTT.

The chain recombines TRBV7-9 with TRBJ2-2; D is perhaps TRBD2 (5 bases). The germline V gene encodes CDR1 SEHNR and CDR2 FQNEAQ (reference sequence). CDR3 length equals 16 residues. V was shortened by 5 bases and J by 4 bases, with 17 bases between the two germline ends. The CDR3 sequence: CASSRETRMGTGELFF. The DNA for the CDR3 is TGTGCCAGCAGCCGGGAAACTAGGATGGGCACCGGGGAGCTGTTTTTT.

The chain has TRBV12-3 or TRBV12-4 and TRBJ2-3; 7 positions match TRBD2. CDR3 length equals 15 residues. Unmatched junction bases numbered 5, after V lost 4 bases and J lost 1 base. Here the CDR3 DNA reads TGTGCCAGCAGTTCCCGGGGGGTTGGCACAGATACGCAGTATTTT. Translating gives CASSSRGVGTDTQYF.

V and J are TRBV21-1 and TRBJ2-2; whether TRBD1, the table's D call, matches the DNA was not checked. TRBV21-1 is a listed pseudogene. This CDR3 has 17 amino acids. The CDR3 sequence: CATPDKCQGPNTGELFF. The CDR3 nucleotides read TGTGCCACCCCAGACAAATGTCAGGGGCCGAACACCGGGGAGCTGTTTTTT.

This rearrangement joins TRBV15 to TRBJ1-2, with TRBD1 identical over 7 bases. The CDR3 length is 15 residues. With V trimmed by 0 bases and J by 8 bases, 9 bases remained unmatched. CDR1 LNHNV and CDR2 YYDKDF come from the germline V gene (reference sequence). CDR3 residues: CATSRDKTGSGGYTF. Written as DNA, the CDR3 is TGTGCCACCAGCAGAGACAAGACAGGGTCGGGCGGCTACACCTTC.

This chain uses TRBV2 with TRBJ1-5; D not certain. Germline V gene lookup returns CDR1 SNHLY and CDR2 FYNNEI. V was clipped by 0 bases and J by 7 bases, with 13 bases between them. The CDR3 extends over 15 amino acids. In nucleotides, the CDR3 is TGTGCCAGCAGTGAAGCCTCGAGGGTGGGACAGCCCCAGCATTTT. Translation gives CASSEASRVGQPQHF.

The rearrangement links TRBV7-3 to TRBJ2-4; D unresolved. V was cut by 2 bases and J by 0 bases, with 8 bases left in between. Germline-derived CDR1 and CDR2 are SGHTA and FQGTGA. CDR3 length: 15 residues. Here the CDR3 reads CASSLLDLAKNIQYF. The CDR3 DNA reads TGTGCCAGCAGCTTACTTGACCTAGCCAAAAACATTCAGTACTTC.

This chain joins TRBV7-9 and TRBJ1-4, with unresolved D. The germline V gene has CDR1 SEHNR and CDR2 FQNEAQ (reference sequence). V gave up 1 base and J gave up 7 bases, with 7 bases separating them. The length of the CDR3 is 13 residues. The CDR3 spells CASSLGVSEKLFF. The CDR3 DNA reads TGTGCCAGCAGCTTAGGGGTCAGTGAAAAACTGTTTTTT.

This clonotype appeared a few times. The chain uses TRBV28 and TRBJ1-1; the D is unclear. CDR3 size: 15 residues. Germline V gene sequence: CDR1 MDHEN, CDR2 SYDVKM. V was clipped by 1 base and J by 8 bases, with 17 bases between them. CDR3 amino acids: CASSLFLRSGREAFF. CDR3 in DNA: TGTGCCAGCAGTTTATTTCTGCGATCCGGACGCGAAGCTTTCTTT.

This clonotype appeared many times. The chain couples TRBV23-1 to TRBJ2-1; TRBD2 might be the D (5 bases). TRBV23-1 carries the ORF label, with uncertain function. V lost 3 bases and J lost 5, with 20 bases in between. The CDR3 loop spans 17 amino acids. The CDR3, as DNA: TGCGCCAGCAGTCACCTTGATTTACGCGTGGGAGACAATGAGCAGTTCTTC. Amino acids: CASSHLDLRVGDNEQFF.

In its sample, this clonotype was seen many times. The V gene is TRBV4-3, the J gene TRBJ1-1; no clear D gene. There are 15 residues in the CDR3. CDR1 and CDR2 from the germline V gene are LGHNA and YSLEER. The germline V and J ends were trimmed by 0 bases and 5 bases, with 13 bases remaining between them. In nucleotides, the CDR3 is TGCGCCAGCAGCCAAGATCTCGGGGTTGGGACTGAAGCTTTCTTT. It yields the protein CASSQDLGVGTEAFF.

This clonotype was found a few times. The chain links TRBV5-5 to TRBJ1-1; D ambiguous. There are 15 residues in the CDR3. Germline V gene data show CDR1 as SGHKS and CDR2 as YYEKEE (reference sequence). Trimming removed 4 bases from V and 6 bases from J, with 19 bases in between. The CDR3 sequence: CASSGEDLKTPEAFF. The CDR3 bases are TGTGCCAGCAGCGGGGAGGACCTAAAGACCCCTGAAGCTTTCTTT.

The chain carries TRBV14 and TRBJ2-5; D is unclear. The germline V gene has CDR1 SGHDN and CDR2 FVKESK. V gave up 3 bases and J gave up 5 bases, with 4 bases separating them. The CDR3 extends over 11 amino acids. CDR3 residues: CASSHAETQYF. The CDR3 coding sequence is TGTGCCAGCAGCCATGCGGAGACCCAGTACTTC.

The V and J genes are TRBV29-1 and TRBJ1-1, with D maybe TRBD1 (5 bases). The CDR3 has 13 residues. Germline V gives CDR1 SQVTM, CDR2 ANQGSEA. The V end was cut by 4 bases, the J end by 4 bases, with 13 bases between. The chain's CDR3 is CSVVAGRGTEAFF. The CDR3 DNA reads as TGCAGCGTTGTCGCCGGGAGGGGCACTGAAGCTTTCTTT.

In its sample, this clonotype was seen many times. The chain employs TRBV10-3 and TRBJ2-5, with 12 bases matching TRBD2. The CDR3 is 17 amino acids. The J segment lost 4 bases and the V segment lost 0 bases, leaving 6 bases of the junction unmatched. Per the germline V gene, CDR1 is ENHRY and CDR2 is SYGVKD. CDR3 residues: CAISESLAGGPRETQYF. CDR3 nucleotide sequence: TGTGCCATCAGTGAGTCCCTAGCGGGAGGGCCTCGAGAGACCCAGTACTTC.

This clonotype was observed at least ten times. This sequence joins TRBV19 and TRBJ2-7; a possible D gene is TRBD1 (7 bases). CDR3 length: 16 residues. V was shortened by 5 bases and J by 3 bases, with 20 bases between the two germline ends. Per germline, CDR1 LNHDA and CDR2 SQIVND (reference sequence). The chain's CDR3 is CASSPQAGQEGYEQYF. In DNA, the CDR3 is TGTGCCAGTAGTCCCCAAGCCGGACAGGAGGGCTACGAGCAGTACTTC.

This clonotype occurred a few times. The chain employs TRBV10-3 and TRBJ2-7; 7 positions match TRBD1. The junction had 7 bases not matched to a gene; V was cut back by 8 bases and J by 3 bases. CDR1 and CDR2 (germline): ENHRY, SYGVKD. This CDR3 has 13 residues. The CDR3 is CAIGGRDSYEQYF. DNA for the CDR3: TGTGCCATCGGGGGCCGGGACAGCTACGAGCAGTACTTC.

In this sample, this clonotype turned up many times. This rearrangement joins TRBV29-1 to TRBJ2-7; no clear D. V was shortened by 2 bases and J by 10 bases, with 12 bases between the two germline ends. The length of the CDR3 is 11 residues. The V gene's germline CDR1 is SQVTM and CDR2 ANQGSEA. As DNA, the CDR3 is TGCAGCGTTGAACTCGGTGGCAGACAGTACTTC. This translates into CSVELGGRQYF.

This chain joins TRBV11-2 and TRBJ1-5; 10 bases map to TRBD1. From germline, CDR1 is SGHAT and CDR2 FQNNGV. Germline trimming cut 2 bases from V and 6 bases from J; bases unmatched to any gene: 4. The CDR3 sequence is 15 residues long. The CDR3 protein is CASSLPDRGRQPQHF. CDR3 nucleotides: TGTGCCAGCAGCTTACCAGACAGGGGGCGTCAGCCCCAGCATTTT. The full variable domain, with the rest looked up from reference TRBV11-2 and TRBJ1-5, is EAGVAQSPRYKIIEKRQSVAFWCNPISGHATLYWYQQILGQGPKLLIQFQNNGVVDDSQLPKDRFSAERLKGVDSTLKIQPAKLEDSAVYLCASSLPDRGRQPQHFGDGTRLSIL.

This chain links TRBV3-1 with TRBJ2-7; 15 bases match TRBD2. This CDR3 is built from 15 residues. The germline V gene has CDR1 LGHDT and CDR2 YNNKEL (reference sequence). Trimming took 5 bases from V and 3 from J; bases not matched to a gene: 2. The CDR3 loop is CASSGTSGGYYEQYF. The CDR3 nucleotides are TGTGCCAGCAGCGGGACTAGCGGGGGGTACTACGAGCAGTACTTC.

The V gene is TRBV4-1, the J gene TRBJ2-3; 7 nucleotides match TRBD2. Germline V lookup: CDR1 MGHRA, CDR2 YSYEKL. V lost 3 bases to trimming and J lost 1 base; unmatched junction nucleotides: 1. This CDR3 region has 14 residues. CDR3 nucleotide sequence: TGCGCCAGCAGCCAGGGGAGGGGCACAGATACGCAGTATTTT. Its protein is CASSQGRGTDTQYF.

V gene TRBV21-1 combines with J gene TRBJ1-2; TRBD1, as called in the table, went unchecked against the DNA. TRBV21-1 is a pseudogene. The CDR3 is 13 residues long. The CDR3 DNA reads TGTGCCAGCAGCAAAGTCTCAGGGTGCTGCTACACCTTC. This gives the protein CASSKVSGCCYTF.

This clonotype has only a few counts. The chain combines TRBV12-3 or TRBV12-4 with TRBJ1-2; D unclear. The CDR3 sequence is 13 residues long. V was cut by 3 bases and J by 5 bases, with 10 bases left in between. CDR3 nucleotide sequence: TGTGCCAGCAGTTTGGGGTTTCTGTATGGCTACACCTTC. Amino acids: CASSLGFLYGYTF.

This chain joins TRBV12-3 or TRBV12-4 and TRBJ2-1, with TRBD2 matching over 9 bases. With V trimmed by 3 bases and J by 8 bases, 8 bases remained unmatched. The CDR3 runs 15 residues. Written as DNA, the CDR3 is TGTGCCAGCAGTTTTATAGCGGGAGTAGGTCATGAGCAGTTCTTC. Translation gives CASSFIAGVGHEQFF.